These 26 T cell receptor beta chains originate from one sample sequenced in a study of identical twins. TCRdb analysed the 5' RACE reads with MiXCR anew, one entry per CDR3 protein. Seen here are 640,000 or so distinct CDR3 sequences, over 5% observed once, and the top ten hold approximately 2%. Sequencing was performed on naive T cells sorted from blood. These TCRs come from a man aged 18 to 35 in good health.

The chain recombines TRBV4-2 with TRBJ2-7; D unclear. The germline V gene has CDR1 LGHNA and CDR2 YNFKEQ. This CDR3 region has 15 residues. The V end lost 1 base, the J end lost 4 bases, and 14 bases lay between the germline ends. The CDR3 loop is CASSQGVTDHYEQYF. In DNA, the CDR3 is TGTGCCAGCAGCCAAGGAGTGACTGACCATTACGAGCAGTACTTC.

Only a few counts were recorded for this clonotype. The chain carries TRBV18 and TRBJ2-1; maybe TRBD1 (5 bases). V gave up 0 bases and J gave up 11 bases, with 11 bases separating them. This CDR3 has 13 residues. Germline V gives CDR1 KGHSH, CDR2 LQKENI. The CDR3 spells CASSPPTALQQFF. As DNA, the CDR3 is TGTGCCAGCTCACCACCGACAGCCTTGCAGCAGTTCTTC.

This clonotype occurred many times. The CDR3 loop reads CSASYGQGNSPLHF. In DNA, the CDR3 is TGCAGTGCTAGTTACGGACAGGGAAATTCACCCCTCCACTTT. V and J are TRBV20-1 and TRBJ1-6; 8 bases are a match to TRBD1. Looked up from germline, CDR1 is DFQATT and CDR2 is SNEGSKA (reference sequence). V dropped 3 bases and J dropped 7; count of bases not matched to a gene: 5. This CDR3 is built from 14 residues.

This clonotype was observed a handful of times. The V call is TRBV30, the J call TRBJ2-7; tentatively, D is TRBD1 (6 bases). Germline CDR1 GTSNPN, CDR2 SVGIG (reference sequence). The CDR3 is 12 amino acids. V shed 2 bases and J shed 6 bases, with 11 bases lying between them. CDR3 bases: TGTGCCTGGAGTTCCTCAGGGGCCGAGCAGTACTTC. Encoded protein: CAWSSSGAEQYF.

The rearrangement links TRBV12-3 or TRBV12-4 to TRBJ1-2, with no clear D. Trimming removed 7 bases from V and 4 bases from J, with 16 bases in between. This CDR3 has 14 amino acids. For the CDR3, the DNA is TGTGCCAGCACCGCGGGTGGGGAGGGCTATGGCTACACCTTC. Its protein is CASTAGGEGYGYTF.

This clonotype has at least ten counts. This chain connects TRBV12-3 or TRBV12-4 to TRBJ2-3, with a tentative D call TRBD2 (6 bases). The V end was cut by 3 bases, the J end by 4 bases, with 17 bases between. CDR3 length: 16 amino acids. The DNA for the CDR3 is TGTGCCAGCAGTTTTTCGCGACGACTAGTGGCAGATACGCAGTATTTT. Protein: CASSFSRRLVADTQYF.

This clonotype has ten or more counts. The DNA for the CDR3 is TGTGCCAGCAGTCGGGAGGGCAGCCTCTATGGCTACACCTTC. Encoded protein: CASSREGSLYGYTF. The chain combines TRBV12-3 or TRBV12-4 with TRBJ1-2; D is unresolved. V lost 5 bases and J lost 4, with 14 bases in between. The CDR3 consists of 14 residues.

This clonotype was seen at least ten times. J is TRBJ2-7 and V is TRBV5-8, with 9 nucleotides matching TRBD1. J was trimmed by 5 bases and V by 4 bases; bases with no gene match: 4. Germline CDR1 and CDR2: SGHTS and YDEGEE. The CDR3 is made up of 13 amino acids. CDR3 sequence: CASSLRTGDEQYV. Here the CDR3 DNA reads TGTGCCAGCAGCCTGCGGACAGGGGACGAGCAGTACGTC.

This clonotype was seen at least ten times. The chain combines TRBV24-1 with TRBJ2-1; perhaps TRBD1 as D (5 bases). CDR3 size: 16 residues. V was pared by 4 bases and J by 0 bases, with 12 bases between. Germline V gene lookup returns CDR1 KGHDR and CDR2 SFDVKD. The CDR3 loop is CATSDRTPSSYNEQFF. Here the CDR3 DNA reads TGTGCCACCAGTGACCGGACACCCAGCTCCTACAATGAGCAGTTCTTC.

The chain carries TRBV30 and TRBJ2-1; TRBD1 matches at 11 bases. The V and J ends lost 6 bases and 7 bases, in that order; junction bases with no gene match: 5. Germline V lookup: CDR1 GTSNPN, CDR2 SVGIG (reference sequence). This CDR3 contains 13 residues. For the CDR3, the DNA is TGTGCCTGCCCCCGGGACAGGGGGAATGAGCAGTTCTTC. Residues: CACPRDRGNEQFF.

This clonotype was detected only a few times. This CDR3 reads CAISERDRGEQYV. DNA for the CDR3: TGTGCCATCAGTGAGCGGGACAGGGGGGAGCAGTACGTC. J is TRBJ2-7 and V is TRBV10-3, with 11 bases that match TRBD1. V shed 2 bases, J shed 7 bases, and the junction held 1 base outside the gene matches. The CDR3 runs to 13 residues. The germline V gene has CDR1 ENHRY and CDR2 SYGVKD.

This rearrangement joins TRBV4-3 to TRBJ2-7, with D maybe TRBD2 (5 bases). Between the trimmed V and J ends, which lost 0 bases and 3 bases, there was a span of 15 bases. Germline loops: CDR1 LGHNA, CDR2 YSLEER. The CDR3 totals 16 residues. Here the CDR3 DNA reads TGCGCCAGCAGCCAAGATGTGGCAGCGGTAAACTACGAGCAGTACTTC. It translates to CASSQDVAAVNYEQYF.

This clonotype was seen many times. This rearrangement joins TRBV5-1 to TRBJ2-3, with 15 bases fitting TRBD2. The length of the CDR3 is 17 residues. Germline CDR1 SGHRS, CDR2 YFSETQ. Unmatched junction bases numbered 6, after V lost 4 bases and J lost 3 bases. The CDR3 sequence is CASSQGLAGGPTDTQYF. The DNA of the CDR3 is TGCGCCAGCAGCCAAGGACTAGCGGGAGGGCCAACAGATACGCAGTATTTT.

This chain uses TRBV6-1 with TRBJ2-1; 12 bases are a match to TRBD2. The V segment lost 7 bases and the J segment 4 bases; nucleotides outside the gene matches: 11. The CDR3 has 17 residues. The germline gives CDR1 MNHNS, CDR2 SASEGT. DNA for the CDR3: TGTGCCAGCACGGGACAGGGAGGGACTAGCGGGTACAATGAGCAGTTCTTC. Its protein product is CASTGQGGTSGYNEQFF.

This clonotype was seen a few times. CDR3 amino acids: CASSPQRAFQETQYF. CDR3 DNA sequence: TGTGCCAGCTCACCCCAGCGGGCTTTCCAAGAGACCCAGTACTTC. The chain has TRBV18 and TRBJ2-5; a possible D gene is TRBD2 (6 bases). In germline, CDR1 is KGHSH, CDR2 LQKENI. This CDR3 is built from 15 residues. The V end lost 3 bases, the J end lost 1 base, and 12 bases lay between the germline ends.

In its sample, this clonotype was seen many times. V is TRBV12-3 or TRBV12-4 and J is TRBJ2-5, with 7 bases matching TRBD2. This CDR3 has 14 residues. The trim removed 8 bases at V and 2 bases at J, leaving 8 bases unmatched. The CDR3 DNA is TGTGCCAGCGGACCGGGACTACCACAAGAGACCCAGTACTTC. Amino acids: CASGPGLPQETQYF.

This clonotype was observed at least ten times. The chain links TRBV27 to TRBJ2-3; D possibly matches TRBD1 or TRBD2 (5 bases each). CDR1 and CDR2 from the germline V gene are MNHEY and SMNVEV (reference sequence). V was trimmed by 3 bases and J by 9 bases, leaving 19 bases between them. This CDR3 is 15 amino acids long. The CDR3 DNA reads as TGTGCCAGCAGTTTGTCCGGGACCTATCCCGAAACGCAGTATTTT. Its translation: CASSLSGTYPETQYF.

Ten or more counts support this clonotype. The chain employs TRBV20-1 and TRBJ2-2; 9 bases map to TRBD2. CDR3 length: 15 residues. The germline V gene encodes CDR1 DFQATT and CDR2 SNEGSKA (reference sequence). Trimming removed 6 bases from V and 9 bases from J; junction bases left unmatched: 14. The CDR3 DNA is TGCAGTGCCCAAATCCAGGGGACTAGCTCGAGGGAGCTGTTTTTT. It yields the protein CSAQIQGTSSRELFF.

This clonotype was seen repeatedly, ten times or more. The gene calls are TRBV27 and TRBJ2-5, with D unresolved. Germline V lookup: CDR1 MNHEY, CDR2 SMNVEV (reference sequence). V lost 3 bases and J 5 bases, leaving 10 bases between the germline ends. The CDR3 length is 13 residues. The DNA for the CDR3 is TGTGCCAGCAGTTTCGGTACCTGGGAGACCCAGTACTTC. Encoded protein: CASSFGTWETQYF.

This clonotype was seen at least ten times. CDR3 sequence (DNA): TGTGCCAGCAGTTTATTACTAGCGGGGGGGTTTAGCACAGATACGCAGTATTTT. Protein sequence: CASSLLLAGGFSTDTQYF. The J gene is TRBJ2-3, the V gene TRBV27; TRBD2 matches at 13 bases. There are 18 residues in the CDR3. CDR1 and CDR2 from the germline V gene are MNHEY and SMNVEV (reference sequence). V lost 1 base, J lost 0 bases, and 4 bases stayed unmatched.

In this sample, this clonotype turned up many times. The chain is built from TRBV29-1 and TRBJ1-6; TRBD1 agrees at 7 bases. The length of the CDR3 is 13 residues. The germline CDR1 and CDR2 sequences are SQVTM and ANQGSEA. Germline trimming cut 7 bases from V and 5 bases from J; bases unmatched to any gene: 5. The CDR3 loop reads CSAGDSDNSPLHF. In DNA form, the CDR3 reads TGCAGCGCGGGGGACAGCGATAATTCACCCCTCCACTTT. The variable domain in full, completed from reference TRBV29-1 and TRBJ1-6, reads SAVISQKPSRDICQRGTSLTIQCQVDSQVTMMFWYRQQPGQSLTLIATANQGSEATYESGFVIDKFPISRPNLTFSTLTVSNMSPEDSSIYLCSAGDSDNSPLHFGNGTRLTVT.

There are many counts of this clonotype. The genes are TRBV28 and TRBJ2-4, with 7 bases that match TRBD1. Germline CDR1 is MDHEN and CDR2 is SYDVKM. Trimming cost V 5 bases and J 0 bases; bases outside gene matches: 7. The CDR3 spans 16 residues. The CDR3: CASSARQGGAKNIQYF. The CDR3 DNA sequence: TGTGCCAGCAGTGCTCGACAGGGTGGAGCCAAAAACATTCAGTACTTC.

This clonotype has a count of ten or more. The chain combines TRBV27 with TRBJ2-7, with D perhaps TRBD2 (7 bases). CDR1 is MNHEY, CDR2 SMNVEV, per germline (reference sequence). The CDR3 runs 15 residues. Trimming cost V 5 bases and J 3 bases, with 17 bases left between them. For the CDR3, the DNA is TGTGCCAGCAGTCCCCTGGGGGGGCAGGGCTACGAGCAGTACTTC. Amino acids: CASSPLGGQGYEQYF.

This clonotype appeared many times. The chain couples TRBV6-2 or TRBV6-3 to TRBJ1-5; 7 nucleotides line up with TRBD1. In germline, CDR1 is MNHEY, CDR2 SVGEGT. V gave up 0 bases and J gave up 4 bases; unmatched junction bases: 3. This CDR3 contains 15 residues. The CDR3 is CASSYSQGDNQPQHF. CDR3 nucleotides: TGTGCCAGCAGTTACTCCCAGGGGGATAATCAGCCCCAGCATTTT.

The sample holds many counts of this clonotype. The chain is built from TRBV28 and TRBJ2-3; D tentatively reads TRBD1 or TRBD2 (5 bases each). In germline, CDR1 is MDHEN, CDR2 SYDVKM. The V end lost 3 bases, the J end lost 5 bases, and 12 bases lay between the germline ends. The CDR3 length is 14 residues. The chain's CDR3 is CASSFPGAGDTQYF. In nucleotides, the CDR3 is TGTGCCAGCAGTTTCCCCGGGGCTGGAGATACGCAGTATTTT.

This clonotype showed up many times. The gene calls are TRBV24-1 and TRBJ1-1, with 7 positions matching TRBD1. With 6 bases clipped from V and 7 bases from J, the junction kept 10 bases outside the gene matches. CDR1 and CDR2 (germline): KGHDR, SFDVKD. CDR3 size: 14 residues. CDR3 amino acids: CATSTRTGRNEAFF. The DNA of the CDR3 is TGTGCCACCAGTACCCGGACAGGCCGGAATGAAGCTTTCTTT.